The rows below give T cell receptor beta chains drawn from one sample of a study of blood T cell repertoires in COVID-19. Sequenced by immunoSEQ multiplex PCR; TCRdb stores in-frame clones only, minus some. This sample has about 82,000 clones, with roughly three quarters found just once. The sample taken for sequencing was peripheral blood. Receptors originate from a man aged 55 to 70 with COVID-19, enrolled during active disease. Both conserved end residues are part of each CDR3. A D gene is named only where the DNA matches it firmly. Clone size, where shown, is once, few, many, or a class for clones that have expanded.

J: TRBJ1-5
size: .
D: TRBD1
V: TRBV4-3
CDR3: CASSQDVQGRLYF
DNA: TGCGCCAGCAGCCAAGATGTACAGGGGAGGTTGTATTTT

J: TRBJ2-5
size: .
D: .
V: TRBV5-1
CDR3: CASSRSGETQYF
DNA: TGCGCCAGCAGCCGGAGCGGAGAGACCCAGTACTTC

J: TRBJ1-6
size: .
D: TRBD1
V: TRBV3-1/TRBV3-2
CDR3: CASSRPGQGNSPLHF
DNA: TGTGCCAGCAGCCGACCGGGACAGGGGAATTCACCCCTCCACTTT

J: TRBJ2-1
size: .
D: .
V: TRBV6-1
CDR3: CASSEGRVGNEQFF
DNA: TGTGCCAGCAGTGAAGGGAGGGTGGGGAATGAGCAGTTCTTC

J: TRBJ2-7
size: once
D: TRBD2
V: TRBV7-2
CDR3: CASSGKLAGGPSDEQYF
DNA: TGTGCCAGCAGCGGAAAACTAGCGGGGGGGCCGAGCGACGAGCAGTACTTC

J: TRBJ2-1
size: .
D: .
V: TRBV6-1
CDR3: CASTETRGHEQFF
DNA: TGTGCCAGCACTGAAACGCGGGGACATGAGCAGTTCTTC

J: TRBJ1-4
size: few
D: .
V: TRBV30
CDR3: CAWSTGYEKLFF
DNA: TGTGCCTGGAGTACAGGGTACGAAAAACTGTTTTTT

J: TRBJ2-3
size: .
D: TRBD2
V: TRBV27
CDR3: CASSKALAGGHDTQYF
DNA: TGTGCCAGCTCAAAGGCGCTAGCGGGGGGGCACGATACGCAGTATTTT

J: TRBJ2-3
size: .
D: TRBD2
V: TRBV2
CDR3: CASSGTSGRADTQYF
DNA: TGTGCCAGCTCAGGGACTAGCGGGAGAGCAGATACGCAGTATTTT

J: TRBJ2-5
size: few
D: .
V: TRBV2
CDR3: CASSEWRGGETQYF
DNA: TGTGCCAGCAGTGAGTGGCGGGGTGGGGAGACCCAGTACTTC

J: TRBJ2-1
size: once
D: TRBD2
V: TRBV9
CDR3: CASSATGVSTSGSRNEQFF
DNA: TGTGCCAGCAGCGCAACAGGGGTCAGTACTAGCGGGAGTAGGAATGAGCAGTTCTTC

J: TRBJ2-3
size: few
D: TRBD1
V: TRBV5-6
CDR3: CASSRDRGQTDTQYF
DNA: TGTGCCAGCAGCAGGGACAGGGGGCAAACAGATACGCAGTATTTT

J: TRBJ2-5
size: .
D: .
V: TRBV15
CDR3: CATSAAWGDSTRETQYF
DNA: TGTGCCACCAGCGCCGCTTGGGGGGACTCAACTCGAGAGACCCAGTACTTC

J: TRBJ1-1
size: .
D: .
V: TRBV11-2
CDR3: CASSFTPGKTEAFF
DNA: TGTGCCAGCAGCTTTACCCCAGGGAAAACTGAAGCTTTCTTT

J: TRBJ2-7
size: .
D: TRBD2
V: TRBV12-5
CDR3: CASGLGLAGSYEQYF
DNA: TGTGCTAGTGGTTTAGGACTAGCGGGGTCCTACGAGCAGTACTTC